Below, 25 T cell receptor beta chains from the same sample are listed, as sequenced in a study of shared clonotypes between healthy human individuals (TCRdb year 2020). The library was generated by the immunoSEQ multiplex PCR assay. The source is immuneACCESS, and TCRdb retained only in-frame sequences with V and J called. Part of the clones is not carried over; for the studies checked, unresolved V genes explain less than half of this, and the remainder is unexplained. Here the sample has about 1.5 million clones; about 98% occur a single time. Roughly 0.4% of the sample rests with the top ten. The sequenced sample was naive CD4+ T cells sorted from blood. This sample's cell subset or site label indicates: CD45RA+ positively selected. The receptors were sampled from a man in his thirties or forties in good health.

The V and J genes are TRBV28 and TRBJ2-3; D uncertain. Looked up from germline, CDR1 is MDHEN and CDR2 is SYDVKM. The CDR3 is 12 amino acids. The ends were cut back, 7 bases at V and 4 bases at J, with 9 bases in the middle. The CDR3 DNA follows: TGTGCCAGCACCCACCGGCCAGATACGCAGTATTTT. Its protein is CASTHRPDTQYF.

The chain uses TRBV5-1 and TRBJ1-4, with 10 bases lining up with TRBD1. Trimming at V came to 4 bases and at J to 12 bases, leaving 3 bases not matched to a gene. CDR1 and CDR2 from the germline V gene are SGHRS and YFSETQ. CDR3 length: 12 amino acids. The CDR3 spells CASSGQGDQLFF. The DNA for the CDR3 is TGCGCCAGCAGCGGACAGGGGGATCAACTGTTTTTT.

The chain uses TRBV28 and TRBJ1-1; D not certain. In germline, CDR1 is MDHEN, CDR2 SYDVKM. Trimming removed 5 bases from V and 6 bases from J, with 13 bases in between. CDR3 length: 13 residues. This CDR3 is CASSEGIISEAFF. CDR3 in DNA: TGTGCCAGCAGTGAGGGAATAATATCTGAAGCTTTCTTT.

The V and J genes are TRBV30 and TRBJ2-3, with D possibly TRBD1 on 8 matching bases. This CDR3 contains 16 residues. Between the trimmed V and J ends, which lost 4 bases and 6 bases, there was a span of 23 bases. CDR1 is GTSNPN and CDR2 is SVGIG in the germline V gene (reference sequence). CDR3 loop: CAWKFSGGGRPDTQYF. The CDR3 DNA is TGTGCCTGGAAATTCTCAGGGGGCGGGAGACCTGATACGCAGTATTTT.

The V and J genes are TRBV19 and TRBJ2-1; 16 nucleotides align to TRBD2. Germline V lookup: CDR1 LNHDA, CDR2 SQIVND (reference sequence). The CDR3 totals 17 residues. V gave up 5 bases and J gave up 5 bases; unmatched junction bases: 6. The CDR3: CASSGTSGRAYNNEQFF. CDR3 in DNA: TGTGCCAGTAGTGGGACTAGCGGGAGGGCGTATAACAATGAGCAGTTCTTC.

The V call is TRBV28, the J call TRBJ2-2; D possibly corresponds to TRBD2 (5 bases). Trimming pared 2 bases from V and 1 base from J, leaving 14 bases between. The CDR3 length is 17 residues. The germline gives CDR1 MDHEN, CDR2 SYDVKM. The CDR3 spells CASSLPPGILNTGELFF. The CDR3 DNA reads TGTGCCAGCAGTTTACCACCGGGAATCTTGAACACCGGGGAGCTGTTTTTT.

In regard to this clone: Other DNA sequences in this specimen translate into the identical CDR3. V usage is TRBV30 and J usage is TRBJ2-2, with D perhaps TRBD2 (5 bases). Germline CDR1 and CDR2: GTSNPN and SVGIG (reference sequence). This CDR3 comprises 13 residues. Trimming pared 0 bases from V and 8 bases from J, leaving 10 bases between. CDR3 loop: CAWSVLVRGELFF. The CDR3 bases are TGTGCCTGGAGTGTACTAGTCAGGGGGGAGCTGTTTTTT.

CDR3 amino acids: CASSKTVYQETQYF. CDR3 nucleotide sequence: TGTGCCAGCAGCAAGACCGTGTACCAAGAGACCCAGTACTTC. This chain joins TRBV7-9 and TRBJ2-5, with D unclear. V was trimmed by 5 bases and J by 0 bases, leaving 10 bases between them. The CDR3 has 14 residues. Germline loops: CDR1 SEHNR, CDR2 FQNEAQ (reference sequence). Using reference TRBV7-9 and TRBJ2-5 for the parts outside the CDR3, the full variable domain is DTGVSQNPRHKITKRGQNVTFRCDPISEHNRLYWYRQTLGQGPEFLTYFQNEAQLEKSRLLSDRFSAERPKGSFSTLEIQRTEQGDSAMYLCASSKTVYQETQYFGPGTRLLVL.

This clone was recorded once. V gene TRBV10-2 combines with J gene TRBJ2-7; possible D gene TRBD1, 6 bases. The CDR3 is made up of 12 amino acids. Germline V gene sequence: CDR1 WSHSY, CDR2 SAAADI. V was trimmed by 6 bases and J by 6 bases, leaving 12 bases between them. CDR3 DNA sequence: TGCGCCAGCAGATTAACAGGGTTCGAGCAGTACTTC. Its translation is CASRLTGFEQYF.

V is TRBV12-5 and J is TRBJ2-2; 7 bases are a match to TRBD1. V lost 6 bases and J lost 3; bases outside the gene matches: 7. Germline V CDR1 and CDR2: LGHNT, FRNRAP. This CDR3 has 15 amino acids. In DNA form, the CDR3 reads TGTGCTAGTGGCCCGGGACAGATGGACACCGGGGAGCTGTTTTTT. Translating gives CASGPGQMDTGELFF.

V is TRBV18 and J is TRBJ2-7, with 13 bases fitting TRBD2. In germline, CDR1 is KGHSH, CDR2 LQKENI. The CDR3 contains 15 residues. V shed 3 bases and J 7 bases; nucleotides not matched to a gene: 6. The CDR3 region is CASSPGLAGVREQYF. DNA for the CDR3: TGTGCCAGCTCACCCGGACTAGCGGGAGTTAGAGAGCAGTACTTC.

The chain is built from TRBV29-1 and TRBJ2-1, with a weak D call TRBD2 (6 bases). Trimming shortened V by 5 bases and J by 0 bases, and 17 bases separated the two germline ends. In germline, CDR1 is SQVTM, CDR2 ANQGSEA. This CDR3 region has 16 residues. CDR3 residues: CSVPERLASSYNEQFF. The DNA for the CDR3 is TGCAGCGTTCCAGAACGGCTAGCGAGCTCCTACAATGAGCAGTTCTTC.

CDR3 nucleotide sequence: TGTGCCAGCAGCCCCAGGGGGAACACTGAAGCTTTCTTT. This codes for CASSPRGNTEAFF. This sequence joins TRBV27 and TRBJ1-1; the D gene is possibly TRBD1 (6 bases). The germline V and J ends were trimmed by 6 bases and 1 base, with 9 bases remaining between them. This CDR3 has 13 amino acids. Germline V lookup: CDR1 MNHEY, CDR2 SMNVEV (reference sequence).

Details on this clone: One end of the junction does not line up with germline, which may come from a read error. The chain has TRBV9 and TRBJ2-5; D ambiguous. Looked up from germline, CDR1 is SGDLS and CDR2 is YYNGEE. This CDR3 is built from 13 residues. The CDR3 loop is CASSVGGQGTQYF. CDR3 nucleotide sequence: TGTGCCAGCAGCGTAGGTGGTCAAGGGACCCAGTACTTC.

The chain recombines TRBV7-6 with TRBJ1-5, with TRBD1 matching 8 bases. Germline V gene sequence: CDR1 SGHVS, CDR2 FNYEAQ. The V and J ends lost 7 bases and 7 bases, in that order; junction bases with no gene match: 9. The CDR3 length is 14 residues. CDR3 loop: CASTKGTGEQPQHF. DNA of the CDR3: TGTGCCAGCACCAAAGGGACAGGTGAACAGCCCCAGCATTTT.

J is TRBJ2-1 and V is TRBV5-5, with a tentative D call TRBD1 (5 bases). V lost 6 bases, J lost 9 bases, and 19 bases lay in between. The CDR3 runs to 14 residues. In germline, CDR1 is SGHKS, CDR2 YYEKEE (reference sequence). CDR3 sequence (DNA): TGTGCCAGCATAACTCCCGCCAGGGTCGGTGAGCAGTTCTTC. Translated, it gives CASITPARVGEQFF.

The chain has TRBV5-5 and TRBJ1-1; D ambiguous. The CDR3 contains 14 residues. Trimming removed 6 bases from V and 0 bases from J, with 12 bases in between. In germline, CDR1 is SGHKS, CDR2 YYEKEE (reference sequence). CDR3 in DNA: TGTGCCAGCACCGCGGCAGGAGTGAACACTGAAGCTTTCTTT. The encoded protein is CASTAAGVNTEAFF.

The J gene is TRBJ2-5, the V gene TRBV4-2; no clear D gene. Between the trimmed V and J ends, which lost 1 base and 1 base, there was a span of 13 bases. The CDR3 consists of 16 residues. Germline CDR1 reads LGHNA; CDR2 reads YNFKEQ. This CDR3 is CASSQGQLPGQETQYF. The DNA for the CDR3 is TGTGCCAGCAGCCAAGGGCAGTTGCCCGGCCAAGAGACCCAGTACTTC.

This clone was observed a single time. The chain has TRBV19 and TRBJ1-5; D is undetermined. The CDR3 spans 13 residues. CDR1 is LNHDA and CDR2 is SQIVND in the germline V gene (reference sequence). V gave up 3 bases and J gave up 6 bases, with 9 bases separating them. The CDR3 here is CASSMEFGQPQHF. The CDR3 DNA reads TGTGCCAGTAGTATGGAATTTGGTCAGCCCCAGCATTTT.

V is TRBV2 and J is TRBJ2-2; D is unresolved. Trimming stripped 6 bases from V and 0 bases from J, with 8 bases between. CDR1 SNHLY and CDR2 FYNNEI come from the germline V gene. The CDR3 runs 14 residues. CDR3 sequence reads: CASRAISNTGELFF. DNA for the CDR3: TGTGCCAGCAGGGCCATCTCGAACACCGGGGAGCTGTTTTTT.

The genes are TRBV28 and TRBJ2-1, with no clear D. V was cut by 5 bases and J by 8 bases, with 19 bases left in between. The CDR3 contains 15 residues. Germline V CDR1 and CDR2: MDHEN, SYDVKM. CDR3 sequence: CASSAPGLGSYEQFF. The CDR3 bases are TGTGCCAGCAGTGCCCCGGGTTTGGGGTCTTATGAGCAGTTCTTC.

V usage is TRBV2 and J usage is TRBJ2-7; 11 nucleotides line up with TRBD2. CDR1 is SNHLY and CDR2 is FYNNEI in the germline V gene. V gave up 4 bases and J gave up 3 bases; unmatched junction bases: 5. The CDR3 sequence is 15 residues long. This CDR3 is CASSARTSGSYEQYF. CDR3 coding DNA: TGTGCCAGCAGTGCCCGAACTAGCGGGAGCTACGAGCAGTACTTC.

V is TRBV28 and J is TRBJ1-1, with TRBD1 as a possible D gene (6 bases). Germline CDR1 MDHEN, CDR2 SYDVKM. The CDR3 sequence is 13 residues long. Trimming cost V 2 bases and J 9 bases, with 13 bases left between them. The CDR3 region has the DNA TGTGCCAGCAGTTTAACAGGGCGAATACAAGCTTTCTTT. Encoded protein: CASSLTGRIQAFF. The variable domain in full, with the rest retrieved from reference TRBV28 and TRBJ1-1, is DVKVTQSSRYLVKRTGEKVFLECVQDMDHENMFWYRQDPGLGLRLIYFSYDVKMKEKGDIPEGYSVSREKKERFSLILESASTNQTSMYLCASSLTGRIQAFFGQGTRLTVV.

A note on this clone: This CDR3 is also generated by other DNA sequences in the sample. J is TRBJ1-1 and V is TRBV5-1, with D unclear. Trimming pared 2 bases from V and 0 bases from J, leaving 5 bases between. CDR3 length equals 13 residues. Germline V gene sequence: CDR1 SGHRS, CDR2 YFSETQ. CDR3 sequence (DNA): TGCGCCAGCAGCTTAAGGGTGAACACTGAAGCTTTCTTT. As protein: CASSLRVNTEAFF.

This sequence joins TRBV28 and TRBJ1-5; no firm D call. The germline V gene encodes CDR1 MDHEN and CDR2 SYDVKM. CDR3 size: 14 residues. V dropped 6 bases and J dropped 3 bases, with 12 bases sitting between them. The CDR3 DNA reads as TGTGCCAGCAGGGGCCAGGTGAACAATCAGCCCCAGCATTTT. Encoded protein: CASRGQVNNQPQHF. Complete variable domain (other parts from reference TRBV28 and TRBJ1-5): DVKVTQSSRYLVKRTGEKVFLECVQDMDHENMFWYRQDPGLGLRLIYFSYDVKMKEKGDIPEGYSVSREKKERFSLILESASTNQTSMYLCASRGQVNNQPQHFGDGTRLSIL.